This T cell receptor beta chain was captured in a study of T cells in localized non-small cell lung cancer. Study-level results: With higher T cell density in blood came longer overall survival.

Here immunoSEQ multiplex PCR was the method, and the copy in TCRdb shows in-frame clones only, minus some. Of just under 20,000 clones in the sample, about 91% are singletons; the top ten hold 8.4%. In regard to this clone: As yet, its antigen is unknown.

The CDR3 has 12 amino acids. V was trimmed by 3 bases and J by 0 bases, leaving 4 bases between them. CDR1 SGHRS and CDR2 YFSETQ come from the germline V gene. This chain links TRBV5-1 with TRBJ2-7; D call uncertain. This receptor was obtained from a man aged 35 to 69 with stage I lung adenocarcinoma. The sample was peripheral blood, taken before any cancer treatment. The CDR3 DNA follows: TGCGCCAGCAGCTGGGACTCCTACGAGCAGTACTTC. It codes for CASSWDSYEQYF.